A selection of T cell receptor beta chains follows, all from one sample in a study of cytomegalovirus exposure and HLA in healthy donors. Produced via immunoSEQ multiplex PCR; TCRdb's table is partial and in-frame only. Altogether some 150,000 clones are present, 77% being singletons, with the ten largest covering 1.3%. The material sequenced was PBMCs. The receptors were sampled from a woman in her thirties or forties in good health and CMV-seronegative. Each CDR3 is given with its conserved first and last residue. A D gene is named only where the DNA matches it firmly. Not every row has a clone size; where given, it reads once, few, many or a size class.

v_gene	abundance	j_gene	d_gene	CDR3nt	CDR3aa
TRBV5-4	few	TRBJ2-7	TRBD1	TGTGCCAGCAGCTTGGGAGGGACAGGGAGCTACGAGCAGTACTTC	CASSLGGTGSYEQYF
TRBV4-3	NA	TRBJ1-2	NA	TGCGCCAGCAGCCAAGAGGGGGCAGGGGTATATGGCTACACCTTC	CASSQEGAGVYGYTF
TRBV4-2	NA	TRBJ1-1	TRBD1	TGTGCCAGCAGGGAGGACAGGGGAAACACTGAAGCTTTCTTT	CASREDRGNTEAFF
TRBV5-6	NA	TRBJ1-2	NA	TGTGCCAGCAGCAGGAGTAGGGGGGGGACGAACTATGGCTACACCTTC	CASSRSRGGTNYGYTF
TRBV18	NA	TRBJ1-2	NA	TGTGCCAGCTCACCGTCCCGGGTCGAGGGCTACACCTTC	CASSPSRVEGYTF
TRBV27	once	TRBJ1-5	NA	TGTGCCAGCAGTTCCCCCCAGACAGGCAATCAGCCCCAGCATTTT	CASSSPQTGNQPQHF
TRBV28	NA	TRBJ1-1	TRBD1	TGTGCCAGCAGTTTACCGGACAGGGGTTTGCTTGTAGCTTTCTTT	CASSLPDRGLLVAFF
TRBV28	NA	TRBJ2-3	NA	TGTGCCAGCATTTCCTCCACAGATACGCAGTATTTT	CASISSTDTQYF
TRBV4-2	once	TRBJ1-2	NA	TGTGCCAGCAGCCAAGAGCCCTCCGAGGGGGGGATTGGCTACACCTTC	CASSQEPSEGGIGYTF
TRBV10-1	NA	TRBJ1-2	TRBD1	TGCGCCAGCAGTGGCCTTGACGCAGGGGGCCACTATGGCTACACCTTC	CASSGLDAGGHYGYTF
TRBV7-9	once	TRBJ1-1	NA	TGTTCCAGCAGCTTAGAGTTACTTGAAGCTTTCTTT	CSSSLELLEAFF
TRBV5-8	NA	TRBJ1-5	TRBD1	TGTGCCAGCAGCTGCGCCCCGGCTGCCGGGACAGGGGGTAACCAGCCCCAGCATTTT	CASSCAPAAGTGGNQPQHF
TRBV29-1	once	TRBJ2-3	TRBD2	TGCAGCGCCCGCGGACTAGCGGAGACCACAGATACGCAGTATTTT	CSARGLAETTDTQYF
TRBV30	NA	TRBJ1-2	NA	TGTGCCTGGGACAGGTCGAACTATGGCTACACCTTC	CAWDRSNYGYTF
TRBV27	NA	TRBJ1-3	TRBD1	TGTGCCAGCAGTCCTAGGGGGCTTCACTCTGGAAACACCATATATTTT	CASSPRGLHSGNTIYF
TRBV6-5	NA	TRBJ1-3	NA	TGTGCCAGCAGTTCGACAGACTCTGGAAACACCATATATTTT	CASSSTDSGNTIYF
TRBV13	NA	TRBJ1-3	NA	TGTGCCAGCGGGGGGATTGGGGTCTCTGGAAACACCATATATTTT	CASGGIGVSGNTIYF
TRBV5-1	NA	TRBJ1-6	TRBD1	TGCGCCAGCAGCCGAATCTATCGACAGGGGGCAAATTTTGATTCACCCCTCCACTTT	CASSRIYRQGANFDSPLHF
TRBV6-5	once	TRBJ2-6	NA	TGTGCCAGCAATACACTAGCAGCCGGGGCCAACGTCCTGACTTTC	CASNTLAAGANVLTF
TRBV28	NA	TRBJ1-2	NA	TGTGCCAGCAGTTCCGGTCCTACTAGGCATGGCTACACCTTC	CASSSGPTRHGYTF
TRBV7-2	NA	TRBJ1-3	NA	TGTGCCAGCAGCTCCCTCCCACCCCTAACAGCTGGAAACACCATATATTTT	CASSSLPPLTAGNTIYF
TRBV14	NA	TRBJ2-5	NA	TGTGCCAGCAGCCAAGATCAGGGTTTGCAAGAGACCCAGTACTTC	CASSQDQGLQETQYF
TRBV6-1	few	TRBJ2-3	TRBD1	TGTGCCAGCAGTGTAGTTAGGACAGGGTACACAGATACGCAGTATTTT	CASSVVRTGYTDTQYF
TRBV27	NA	TRBJ2-3	NA	TGTGCCAGCAGTTTTCCAGACAGGTCCAACTATCGCACAGATACGCAGTATTTT	CASSFPDRSNYRTDTQYF
TRBV6-1	NA	TRBJ1-1	NA	TGTGCCAGCAGTGATTTAGGGGAAGGCACTGAAGCTTTCTTT	CASSDLGEGTEAFF
TRBV7-2	once	TRBJ1-5	NA	TGTGCCAGCAGCCCGCCCGGGACAACTAGCAATCAGCCCCAGCATTTT	CASSPPGTTSNQPQHF